Here is one TCR beta chain with its context. Antigen: not known. The sample is drawn from a study of cytomegalovirus exposure and HLA in healthy donors. Findings and limits, study-wide: Apparent HLA restriction characterized most CMV-associated TCR beta chains in a later analysis. Another analysis was done later, and it associated around 16,000 TCR beta sequences with HLA alleles at 0.05 false discovery rate.

With V trimmed by 5 bases and J by 5 bases, 11 bases remained unmatched. Germline V gene data show CDR1 as MDHEN and CDR2 as SYDVKM. The length of the CDR3 is 15 residues. The PCR ran on 60 Vbeta and 13 Jbeta primers. Repertoires were generated with immunoSEQ multiplex PCR, while TCRdb's copy carries only in-frame clones and drops some. The sample lists 100,000 to 150,000 clones; roughly 85% were seen once. Sequencing used PBMCs. The TCR comes from a middle-aged woman in good health and CMV-seropositive. The gene calls are TRBV28 and TRBJ1-1; the match to TRBD1 covers 7 bases. The CDR3 spells CASSLLGQPGTEAFF. Written as DNA, the CDR3 is TGTGCCAGCAGTCTCCTGGGACAGCCCGGGACTGAAGCTTTCTTT.